This T cell receptor (beta chain) was sequenced for a study of cytomegalovirus exposure and HLA in healthy donors. Study results and limitations: When analyzed later, a missense DCLRE1C variant was found to be linked to TCR beta V- and J-gene trimming. On later analysis, the bulk of CMV-associated TCR beta chains appeared to be HLA-restricted. Other equally common chains were less clonally expanded than HLA-associated TCR beta chains, a later analysis showed.

CDR1 is SNHLY and CDR2 is FYNNEI in the germline V gene. The CDR3 has 15 residues. V gave up 6 bases and J gave up 4 bases; unmatched junction bases: 8. PCR amplification relied on 60 Vbeta primers (plus 13 Jbeta primers). Sequencing was performed with immunoSEQ multiplex PCR; in TCRdb, only in-frame clones are kept and a portion is missing. The data hold 170,000 or so clones, with about three quarters observed a single time. Details on this clone: No antigen is known for it.

This clonotype was sampled from a woman in her sixties in good health and CMV-seropositive. Sequenced sample: PBMCs. J is TRBJ2-2 and V is TRBV2; 7 bases are a match to TRBD1. The chain's CDR3 is CASSQTGSSTGELFF. CDR3 in DNA: TGTGCCAGCAGCCAGACAGGGAGTTCCACCGGGGAGCTGTTTTTT.